The next 28 T cell receptor beta chains were all read from a single sample in a study of T cell repertoires in cytomegalovirus infection. TCRdb re-analysed the reads in MiXCR, keeping a single row per CDR3 protein. The sample records about 140,000 distinct CDR3 sequences, roughly 6% being singletons. The specimen was PBMCs. The source of these receptors is a human donor in good health (CMV status not recorded). Some clones in this sample may be carry-over from other donors' samples.

This clonotype was counted many times. This rearrangement joins TRBV7-2 to TRBJ2-5; D gene unclear. Germline CDR1 SGHTA, CDR2 FQGNSA. The CDR3 extends over 14 amino acids. V lost 1 base, J lost 2 bases, and 8 bases lay in between. CDR3 amino acids: CASSLVANQETQYF. The CDR3 region has the DNA TGTGCCAGCAGCTTAGTGGCAAATCAAGAGACCCAGTACTTC.

This clonotype occurred many times. V and J are TRBV7-9 and TRBJ1-6; D call uncertain. CDR3 length: 13 amino acids. The germline V gene encodes CDR1 SEHNR and CDR2 FQNEAQ (reference sequence). The V end lost 5 bases, the J end lost 7 bases, and 9 bases lay between the germline ends. Here the CDR3 DNA reads TGTGCCAGCAGCGCCGGACGCAATTCACCCCTCCACTTT. Its protein is CASSAGRNSPLHF.

This clonotype was seen many times. This chain joins TRBV7-2 and TRBJ1-2, with a weak D call TRBD1 (6 bases). The germline V and J ends were trimmed by 5 bases and 4 bases, with 17 bases remaining between them. From germline, CDR1 is SGHTA and CDR2 FQGNSA. The CDR3 is 15 residues long. CDR3 DNA sequence: TGTGCCAGCAGCCCGAGGGAGGGGGGCGGCTATGGCTACACCTTC. Encoded protein: CASSPREGGGYGYTF.

This clonotype has at least ten counts. The chain is built from TRBV7-2 and TRBJ2-3; D is perhaps TRBD1 or TRBD2 (6 bases each). Germline V CDR1 and CDR2: SGHTA, FQGNSA. The CDR3 has 19 residues. Trimming pared 4 bases from V and 3 bases from J, leaving 26 bases between. The CDR3 is CASSSQMGGGQPLTDTQYF. The CDR3 nucleotides are TGTGCCAGCAGCTCTCAGATGGGGGGCGGACAACCCCTAACAGATACGCAGTATTTT.

The chain joins TRBV9 to TRBJ1-2, with 9 bases that match TRBD1. Germline trimming cut 7 bases from V and 7 bases from J; bases unmatched to any gene: 8. CDR1 is SGDLS, CDR2 YYNGEE, per germline. The CDR3 sequence is 13 residues long. The CDR3 DNA sequence: TGTGCCAGCGGCGGGGACAGGGCGGGTGGCTACACCTTC. Protein: CASGGDRAGGYTF.

The V gene is TRBV20-1, the J gene TRBJ1-1, with 8 positions matching TRBD1. The ends lost 1 base at V and 8 bases at J; junction bases unmatched: 6. Per the germline V gene, CDR1 is DFQATT and CDR2 is SNEGSKA (reference sequence). The CDR3 totals 13 residues. This CDR3 reads CSARGTTGAEAFF. CDR3 DNA: TGCAGTGCTAGAGGAACGACAGGGGCGGAAGCTTTCTTT.

This clonotype was picked up many times. This chain uses TRBV27 with TRBJ2-4; weak D call: TRBD1 (5 bases). The V gene lost 3 bases and the J gene lost 9 bases, with 12 bases spanning the gap. The CDR3 runs to 13 residues. From germline, CDR1 is MNHEY and CDR2 SMNVEV (reference sequence). The CDR3, as DNA: TGTGCCAGCAGTTTCGGTCAGGGTGGCATTCAGTACTTC. Protein sequence: CASSFGQGGIQYF.

This clonotype was detected ten times or more. The chain links TRBV7-2 to TRBJ2-5; D remains ambiguous. This CDR3 is 14 amino acids long. V was trimmed by 5 bases and J by 2 bases, leaving 12 bases between them. Germline-derived CDR1 and CDR2 are SGHTA and FQGNSA. The CDR3 bases are TGTGCCAGCAGCAATATTAATAGGCAAGAGACCCAGTACTTC. Its translation: CASSNINRQETQYF. Full variable domain (rest looked up from reference TRBV7-2 and TRBJ2-5): GAGVSQSPSNKVTEKGKDVELRCDPISGHTALYWYRQSLGQGLEFLIYFQGNSAPDKSGLPSDRFSAERTGGSVSTLTIQRTQQEDSAVYLCASSNINRQETQYFGPGTRLLVL.

At least ten counts were recorded for this clonotype. The rearrangement joins TRBV19 to TRBJ2-5; 7 bases match TRBD1. The V gene end was trimmed by 6 bases and the J gene end by 2 bases; junction bases not matched to a gene: 6. The length of the CDR3 is 14 residues. The germline gives CDR1 LNHDA, CDR2 SQIVND (reference sequence). CDR3 residues: CASSSPGQQETQYF. CDR3 DNA sequence: TGTGCCAGTAGCTCCCCGGGACAGCAAGAGACCCAGTACTTC.

This clonotype occurred many times. The V call is TRBV28, the J call TRBJ1-1, with D possibly being TRBD1 (6 bases). CDR3 size: 11 residues. V was clipped by 10 bases and J by 3 bases, with 9 bases between them. The germline CDR1 and CDR2 sequences are MDHEN and SYDVKM. CDR3 amino acids: CATTGYTEAFF. The DNA for the CDR3 is TGTGCCACCACAGGGTACACTGAAGCTTTCTTT.

This clonotype was seen ten or more times. The CDR3 is CASSLSGGNTGELFF. In DNA form, the CDR3 reads TGTGCCAGCAGCCTTAGCGGGGGGAACACCGGGGAGCTGTTTTTT. The chain joins TRBV7-3 to TRBJ2-2, with TRBD2 matching over 9 bases. The CDR3 consists of 15 residues. Germline CDR1 and CDR2: SGHTA and FQGTGA. Trimming at V came to 5 bases and at J to 1 base, leaving 2 bases not matched to a gene.

This clonotype was observed a handful of times. The V gene is TRBV12-3 or TRBV12-4, the J gene TRBJ1-5; the D is unclear. CDR3 length: 15 amino acids. V was trimmed by 6 bases and J by 1 base, leaving 13 bases between them. CDR3 region: CASRARDGSNQPQHF. The CDR3 region has the DNA TGTGCCAGCAGGGCCCGGGATGGGAGCAATCAGCCCCAGCATTTT.

Many counts were recorded for this clonotype. This chain joins TRBV24-1 and TRBJ1-2; 7 bases are shared with TRBD1. The length of the CDR3 is 16 residues. CDR1 KGHDR and CDR2 SFDVKD come from the germline V gene. V gave up 5 bases and J gave up 4 bases; unmatched junction bases: 12. CDR3 DNA sequence: TGTGCCACCAGTGGAGGAGGCGGGACAGAAGTCTATGGCTACACCTTC. It is translated as CATSGGGGTEVYGYTF.

This clonotype was recorded at least ten times. The V gene is TRBV7-6, the J gene TRBJ1-1; TRBD1 is a possible D gene (5 bases). The germline V gene encodes CDR1 SGHVS and CDR2 FNYEAQ. Trimming removed 6 bases at V and 0 bases at J, with 8 bases between. The CDR3 runs 13 residues. The CDR3 nucleotides are TGTGCCAGCAGAGCAGGGTTGAACACTGAAGCTTTCTTT. Translation gives CASRAGLNTEAFF.

This clonotype was detected ten times or more. The V call is TRBV10-3, the J call TRBJ2-4; D is unclear. CDR3 length: 13 residues. V was pared by 0 bases and J by 6 bases, with 6 bases between. Germline V gene sequence: CDR1 ENHRY, CDR2 SYGVKD. The CDR3 nucleotides are TGTGCCATCAGTGAGTCTGGTATAAACATTCAGTACTTC. This codes for CAISESGINIQYF.

There are many counts of this clonotype. The V call is TRBV6-1, the J call TRBJ2-1; no clear D. CDR3 length equals 11 residues. From germline, CDR1 is MNHNS and CDR2 SASEGT. The germline V and J ends were trimmed by 10 bases and 4 bases, with 8 bases remaining between them. CDR3 coding DNA: TGTGCCACAGGACGGTACAATGAGCAGTTCTTC. Translating gives CATGRYNEQFF.

This clonotype was counted many times. The chain joins TRBV7-2 to TRBJ2-6, with 12 bases lining up with TRBD2. The length of the CDR3 is 18 residues. Germline CDR1 SGHTA, CDR2 FQGNSA. The ends lost 5 bases at V and 4 bases at J; junction bases unmatched: 9. CDR3 amino acids: CASSQGLAGSAGANVLTF. DNA of the CDR3: TGTGCCAGCAGCCAGGGACTAGCGGGCTCGGCAGGGGCCAACGTCCTGACTTTC. The variable domain in full, completed from reference TRBV7-2 and TRBJ2-6, reads GAGVSQSPSNKVTEKGKDVELRCDPISGHTALYWYRQSLGQGLEFLIYFQGNSAPDKSGLPSDRFSAERTGGSVSTLTIQRTQQEDSAVYLCASSQGLAGSAGANVLTFGAGSRLTVL.

At least ten counts were recorded for this clonotype. The rearrangement links TRBV29-1 to TRBJ2-1; D not resolved. Germline V gene data show CDR1 as SQVTM and CDR2 as ANQGSEA. The CDR3 is made up of 13 amino acids. Trimming removed 6 bases from V and 6 bases from J, with 15 bases in between. The CDR3 here is CSVARVPGNEQFF. In DNA, the CDR3 is TGCAGCGTCGCCCGGGTCCCGGGCAATGAGCAGTTCTTC.

This clonotype was counted at least ten times. This chain connects TRBV14 to TRBJ2-7; 8 bases align to TRBD1. This CDR3 spans 15 amino acids. Germline CDR1 and CDR2: SGHDN and FVKESK. The trim removed 1 base at V and 6 bases at J, leaving 8 bases unmatched. This CDR3 reads CASSQGQGPVSEQYF. As DNA, the CDR3 is TGTGCCAGCAGCCAAGGACAGGGGCCCGTATCCGAGCAGTACTTC.

The sample holds many counts of this clonotype. The chain links TRBV6-1 to TRBJ2-3; the D gene is possibly TRBD1 (5 bases). The V gene's germline CDR1 is MNHNS and CDR2 SASEGT. The CDR3 is made up of 15 amino acids. V lost 3 bases, J lost 5 bases, and 15 bases lay in between. CDR3 residues: CASSDDSASRDTQYF. The DNA of the CDR3 is TGTGCCAGCAGTGACGACAGTGCGAGTCGAGATACGCAGTATTTT.

This clonotype showed up many times. V and J are TRBV20-1 and TRBJ2-1, with D possibly matching TRBD2 (5 bases). Trimming cost V 6 bases and J 0 bases, with 15 bases left between them. The CDR3 has 15 amino acids. CDR1 and CDR2 from the germline V gene are DFQATT and SNEGSKA (reference sequence). The CDR3 DNA is TGCAGTGCCATGACGGACTGGAGCTCCTACAATGAGCAGTTCTTC. Encoded protein: CSAMTDWSSYNEQFF.

This clonotype was seen at least ten times. The chain has TRBV18 and TRBJ1-4; 12 bases are shared with TRBD1. In germline, CDR1 is KGHSH, CDR2 LQKENI. The CDR3 runs to 14 residues. After removal of 3 bases from V and 7 bases from J, the junction contained 0 bases not matched to a gene. CDR3 coding DNA: TGTGCCAGCTCACCGGGACAGGGGGCTGAAAAACTGTTTTTT. Its translation: CASSPGQGAEKLFF.

This clonotype has ten or more counts. The chain employs TRBV28 and TRBJ1-4; weak D call: TRBD1 (5 bases). The CDR3 sequence is 14 residues long. The germline V gene encodes CDR1 MDHEN and CDR2 SYDVKM. Trimming shortened V by 8 bases and J by 8 bases, and 18 bases separated the two germline ends. The CDR3 sequence is CASDGDGVSEKLFF. As DNA, the CDR3 is TGTGCCAGCGACGGGGACGGCGTGAGCGAAAAACTGTTTTTT.

This clonotype was counted many times. The chain recombines TRBV11-2 with TRBJ2-5; the D gene could be TRBD1 or TRBD2 (6 bases each). V was cut by 5 bases and J by 5 bases, with 12 bases left in between. CDR3 length: 13 residues. Germline V CDR1 and CDR2: SGHAT, FQNNGV. The CDR3 coding sequence is TGTGCCAGCAGCGGAGGGGGTGTCGAGACCCAGTACTTC. It specifies CASSGGGVETQYF.

This clonotype has at least ten counts. The chain links TRBV7-2 to TRBJ1-4, with D uncertain. The CDR3 spans 15 residues. V was shortened by 5 bases and J by 0 bases, with 10 bases between the two germline ends. CDR1 is SGHTA, CDR2 FQGNSA, per germline. The CDR3 DNA reads TGTGCCAGCAGCAACAGCCATGCAACTAATGAAAAACTGTTTTTT. Protein product: CASSNSHATNEKLFF.

This clonotype occurred many times. The V call is TRBV20-1, the J call TRBJ2-5; 10 bases map to TRBD1. The CDR3 runs to 13 residues. CDR1 and CDR2 from the germline V gene are DFQATT and SNEGSKA (reference sequence). After removal of 6 bases from V and 5 bases from J, the junction contained 6 bases not matched to a gene. The CDR3 spells CSATTGGGETQYF. CDR3 bases: TGCAGTGCAACGACAGGGGGCGGGGAGACCCAGTACTTC.

This clonotype has ten or more counts. V usage is TRBV6-2 or TRBV6-3 and J usage is TRBJ1-1; TRBD1 might be the D (6 bases). This CDR3 contains 12 residues. In germline, CDR1 is MNHEY, CDR2 SVGEGT. Deletions cut 7 bases from V and 4 bases from J, with 10 bases between. The CDR3 reads CASTTGFTEAFF. As DNA, the CDR3 is TGTGCCAGCACGACAGGATTCACTGAAGCTTTCTTT.

This chain links TRBV19 with TRBJ1-4, with 7 bases fitting TRBD1. The CDR3 consists of 14 residues. The germline CDR1 and CDR2 sequences are LNHDA and SQIVND (reference sequence). Trimming removed 4 bases from V and 8 bases from J; junction bases left unmatched: 7. The CDR3 DNA reads as TGTGCCAGTAGTAAACGACAGGGAAGGGAAAAACTGTTTTTT. Protein product: CASSKRQGREKLFF.